This TCR beta chain was sequenced for a study of blood T cell repertoires in COVID-19. On the study more broadly: Both acute and convalescent COVID-19 samples were obtained from the United States, Italy and Spain.

This clone was seen once. Cohorts were assigned according to the clinical history that participants reported. Germline-derived CDR1 and CDR2 are SGHKS and YYEKEE (reference sequence). V dropped 4 bases and J dropped 0 bases, with 11 bases sitting between them. There are 15 residues in the CDR3. Per the authors' pipeline: Reference gene primer amplification gave estimated nucleated cell counts. The data were produced by immunoSEQ multiplex PCR, yet TCRdb's version contains in-frame clones alone and is incomplete. V and J calls plus clone size are reproduced from that table; the DNA served to infer D and trimming. This table holds under 200,000 clones, roughly four fifths found once.

The TCR sequence derives from a man aged 45-65 years who had recovered from COVID-19. The chain joins TRBV5-5 to TRBJ1-3; no clear D gene. Sequencing input: PBMCs or T cells enriched from blood (not recorded which). For the CDR3, the DNA is TGTGCCAGCAGCGGCACAGTCAGCTCTGGAAACACCATATATTTT. It translates to CASSGTVSSGNTIYF.